This T cell receptor (beta chain) emerged from a study of blood T cell repertoires in COVID-19. Generated by immunoSEQ multiplex PCR, the TCRdb table keeps only in-frame clones and is missing some. The top ten clones hold about 2.2% of a sample with hundreds of thousands of clones, roughly 90% of them seen once. The receptor comes from a woman in her forties or fifties who had recovered from COVID-19. Sequenced input: peripheral blood.

In DNA, the CDR3 is TGTGCCAGCAGCGTAGTAGGGACAGGGGGTTCTGGGGCCAACGTCCTGACTTTC. Its translation is CASSVVGTGGSGANVLTF. J is TRBJ2-6 and V is TRBV9; TRBD1 matches 11 bases. The germline CDR1 and CDR2 sequences are SGDLS and YYNGEE. The CDR3 extends over 18 amino acids. J lost 1 base, V lost 0 bases, and 3 bases had no gene match. Supplemented by reference TRBV9 and TRBJ2-6, the full variable domain reads DSGVTQTPKHLITATGQRVTLRCSPRSGDLSVYWYQQSLDQGLQFLIQYYNGEERAKGNILERFSAQQFPDLHSELNLSSLELGDSALYFCASSVVGTGGSGANVLTFGAGSRLTVL.